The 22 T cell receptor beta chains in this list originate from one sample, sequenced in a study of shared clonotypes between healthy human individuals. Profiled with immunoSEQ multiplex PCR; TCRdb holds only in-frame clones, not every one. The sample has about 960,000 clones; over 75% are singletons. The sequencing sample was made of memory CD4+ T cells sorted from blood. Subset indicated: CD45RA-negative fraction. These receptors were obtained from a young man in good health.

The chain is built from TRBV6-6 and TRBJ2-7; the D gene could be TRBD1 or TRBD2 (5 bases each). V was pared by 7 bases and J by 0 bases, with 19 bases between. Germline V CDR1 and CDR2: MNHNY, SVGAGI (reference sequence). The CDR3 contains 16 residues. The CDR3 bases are TGTGCCAGCACCCACGATTGGGACGCAAGCTCCTACGAGCAGTACTTC. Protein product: CASTHDWDASSYEQYF.

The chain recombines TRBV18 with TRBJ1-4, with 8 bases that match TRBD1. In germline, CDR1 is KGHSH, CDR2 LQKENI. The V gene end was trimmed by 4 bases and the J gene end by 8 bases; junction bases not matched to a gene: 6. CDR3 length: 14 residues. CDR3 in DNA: TGTGCCAGCTCACGAGGACAGGGAGGGGAAAAACTGTTTTTT. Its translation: CASSRGQGGEKLFF.

The CDR3 bases are TGCGCCAGCAGCCCGGCTCTCTCCTCCTACGAGCAGTACTTC. This translates into CASSPALSSYEQYF. V usage is TRBV5-1 and J usage is TRBJ2-7; D gene uncertain. V was clipped by 4 bases and J by 0 bases, with 11 bases between them. In germline, CDR1 is SGHRS, CDR2 YFSETQ. The CDR3 runs 14 residues.

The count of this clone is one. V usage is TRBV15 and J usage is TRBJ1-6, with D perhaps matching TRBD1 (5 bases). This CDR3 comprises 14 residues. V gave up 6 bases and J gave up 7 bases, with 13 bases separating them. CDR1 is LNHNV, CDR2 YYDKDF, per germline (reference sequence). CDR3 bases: TGTGCCACCAGTAACCGGGACCGAAATTCACCCCTCCACTTT. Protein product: CATSNRDRNSPLHF.

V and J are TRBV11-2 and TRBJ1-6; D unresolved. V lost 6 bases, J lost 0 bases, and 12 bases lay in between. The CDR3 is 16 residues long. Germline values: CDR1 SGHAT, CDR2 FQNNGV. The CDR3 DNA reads TGTGCCAGCAGGGGAAATCTCGGCTCCTATAATTCACCCCTCCACTTT. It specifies CASRGNLGSYNSPLHF.

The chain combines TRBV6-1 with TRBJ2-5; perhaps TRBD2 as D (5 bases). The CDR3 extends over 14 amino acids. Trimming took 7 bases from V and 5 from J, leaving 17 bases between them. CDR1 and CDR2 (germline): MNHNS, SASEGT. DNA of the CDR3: TGTGCCAGCAAACAACTCGGGGATAGGGAGACCCAGTACTTC. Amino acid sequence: CASKQLGDRETQYF.

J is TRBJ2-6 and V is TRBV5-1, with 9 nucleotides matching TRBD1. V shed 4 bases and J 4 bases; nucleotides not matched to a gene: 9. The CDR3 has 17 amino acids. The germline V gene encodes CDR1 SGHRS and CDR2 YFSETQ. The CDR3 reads CASSRGQGFSGANVLTF. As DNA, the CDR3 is TGCGCCAGCAGCAGAGGACAGGGGTTTTCCGGGGCCAACGTCCTGACTTTC.

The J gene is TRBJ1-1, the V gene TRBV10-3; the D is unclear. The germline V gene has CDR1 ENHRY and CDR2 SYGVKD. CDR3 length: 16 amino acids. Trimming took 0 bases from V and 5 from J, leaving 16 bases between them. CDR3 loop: CAISESGNARGTEAFF. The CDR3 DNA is TGTGCCATCAGTGAGTCGGGGAACGCGCGAGGAACTGAAGCTTTCTTT.

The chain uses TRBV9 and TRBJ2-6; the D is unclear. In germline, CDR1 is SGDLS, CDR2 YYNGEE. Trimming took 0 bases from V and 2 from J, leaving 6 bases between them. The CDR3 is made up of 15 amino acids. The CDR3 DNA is TGTGCCAGCAGCGTAGGACCGACTGGGGCCAACGTCCTGACTTTC. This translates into CASSVGPTGANVLTF.

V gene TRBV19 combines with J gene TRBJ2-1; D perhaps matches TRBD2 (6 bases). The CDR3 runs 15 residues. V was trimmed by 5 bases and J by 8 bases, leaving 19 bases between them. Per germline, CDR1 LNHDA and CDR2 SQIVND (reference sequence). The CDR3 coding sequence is TGTGCCAGTAGTCGCGGTGGAGGGCCCGGGGATGAGCAGTTCTTC. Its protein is CASSRGGGPGDEQFF.

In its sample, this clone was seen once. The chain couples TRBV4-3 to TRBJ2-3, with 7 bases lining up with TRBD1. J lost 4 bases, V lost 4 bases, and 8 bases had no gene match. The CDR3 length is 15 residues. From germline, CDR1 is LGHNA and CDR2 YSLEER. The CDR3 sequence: CASSPRQGQADTQYF. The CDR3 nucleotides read TGCGCCAGCAGCCCCCGACAGGGCCAAGCAGATACGCAGTATTTT.

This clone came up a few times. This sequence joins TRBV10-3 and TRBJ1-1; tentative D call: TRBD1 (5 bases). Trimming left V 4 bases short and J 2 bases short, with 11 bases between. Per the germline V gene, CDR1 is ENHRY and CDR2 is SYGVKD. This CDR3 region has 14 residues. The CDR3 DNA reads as TGTGCCATCAGTGCCGAGGGGCTTAACACTGAAGCTTTCTTT. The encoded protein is CAISAEGLNTEAFF.

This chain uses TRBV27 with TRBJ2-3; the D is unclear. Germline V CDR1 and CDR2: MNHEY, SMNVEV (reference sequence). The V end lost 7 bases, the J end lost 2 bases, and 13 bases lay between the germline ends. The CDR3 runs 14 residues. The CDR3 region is CASTPQRPTDTQYF. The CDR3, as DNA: TGTGCCAGCACCCCTCAGCGTCCCACAGATACGCAGTATTTT.

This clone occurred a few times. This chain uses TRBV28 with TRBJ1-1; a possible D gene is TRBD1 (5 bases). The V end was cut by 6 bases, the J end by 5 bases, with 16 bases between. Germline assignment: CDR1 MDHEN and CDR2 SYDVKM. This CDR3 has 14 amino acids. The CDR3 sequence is CASRGGGSGTEAFF. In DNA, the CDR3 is TGTGCCAGCAGGGGTGGGGGATCGGGGACTGAAGCTTTCTTT.

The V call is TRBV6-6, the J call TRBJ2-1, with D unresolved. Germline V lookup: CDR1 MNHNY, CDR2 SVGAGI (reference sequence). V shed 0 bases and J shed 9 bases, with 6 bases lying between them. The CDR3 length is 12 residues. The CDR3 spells CASSYSSAEQFF. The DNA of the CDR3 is TGTGCCAGCAGTTACTCGTCGGCTGAGCAGTTCTTC.

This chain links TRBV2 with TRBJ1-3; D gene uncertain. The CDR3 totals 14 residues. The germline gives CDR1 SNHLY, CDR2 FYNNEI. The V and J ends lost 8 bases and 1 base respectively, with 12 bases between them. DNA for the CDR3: TGTGCCAGCGGGCAGACGGGGTCTGGAAACACCATATATTTT. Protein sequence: CASGQTGSGNTIYF.

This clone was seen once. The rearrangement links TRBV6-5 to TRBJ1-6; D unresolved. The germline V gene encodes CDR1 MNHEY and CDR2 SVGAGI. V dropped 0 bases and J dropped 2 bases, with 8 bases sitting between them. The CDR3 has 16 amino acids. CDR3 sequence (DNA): TGTGCCAGCAGTTACTCGTCAGATCCCTATAATTCACCCCTCCACTTT. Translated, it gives CASSYSSDPYNSPLHF.

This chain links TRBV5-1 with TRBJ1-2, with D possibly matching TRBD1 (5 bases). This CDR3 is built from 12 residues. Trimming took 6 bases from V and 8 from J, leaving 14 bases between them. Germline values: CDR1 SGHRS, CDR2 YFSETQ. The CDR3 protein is CASTTGAAGYTF. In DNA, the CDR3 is TGCGCCAGCACTACCGGGGCAGCCGGCTACACCTTC.

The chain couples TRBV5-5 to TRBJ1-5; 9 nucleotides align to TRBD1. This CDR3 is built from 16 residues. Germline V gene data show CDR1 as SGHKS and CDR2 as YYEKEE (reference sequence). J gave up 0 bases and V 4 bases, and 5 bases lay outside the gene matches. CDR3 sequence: CASSAGTGISNQPQHF. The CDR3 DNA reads TGTGCCAGCAGCGCCGGGACAGGGATTAGCAATCAGCCCCAGCATTTT.

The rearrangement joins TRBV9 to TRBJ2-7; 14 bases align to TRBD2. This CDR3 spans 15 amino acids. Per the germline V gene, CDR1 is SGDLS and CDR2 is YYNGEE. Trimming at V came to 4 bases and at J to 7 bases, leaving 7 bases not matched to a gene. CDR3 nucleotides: TGTGCCAGCAGCAAGGGACTAGCGGGAGTCGAAGAGCAGTACTTC. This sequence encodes CASSKGLAGVEEQYF.

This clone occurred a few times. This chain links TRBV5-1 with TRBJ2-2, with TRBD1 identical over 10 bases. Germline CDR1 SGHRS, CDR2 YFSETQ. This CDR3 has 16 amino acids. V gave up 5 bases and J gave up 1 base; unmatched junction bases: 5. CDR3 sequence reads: CASSRQGARNTGELFF. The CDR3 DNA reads TGCGCCAGCAGTCGACAGGGGGCGCGGAACACCGGGGAGCTGTTTTTT.

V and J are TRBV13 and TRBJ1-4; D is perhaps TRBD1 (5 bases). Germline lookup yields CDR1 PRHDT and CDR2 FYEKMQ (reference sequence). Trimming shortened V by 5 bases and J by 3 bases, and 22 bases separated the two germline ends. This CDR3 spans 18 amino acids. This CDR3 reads CASSLKSTTAKANEKLFF. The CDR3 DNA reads TGTGCCAGCAGCCTCAAATCGACGACAGCAAAAGCTAATGAAAAACTGTTTTTT.